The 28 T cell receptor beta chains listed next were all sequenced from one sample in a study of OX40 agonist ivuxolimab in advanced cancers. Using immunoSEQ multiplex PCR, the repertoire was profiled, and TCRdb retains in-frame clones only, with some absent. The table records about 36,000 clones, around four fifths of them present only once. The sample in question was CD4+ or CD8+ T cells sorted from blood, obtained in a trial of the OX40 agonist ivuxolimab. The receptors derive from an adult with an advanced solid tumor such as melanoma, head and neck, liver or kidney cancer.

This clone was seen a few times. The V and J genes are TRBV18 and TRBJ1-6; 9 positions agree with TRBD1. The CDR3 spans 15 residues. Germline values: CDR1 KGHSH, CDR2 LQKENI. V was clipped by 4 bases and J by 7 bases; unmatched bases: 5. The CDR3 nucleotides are TGTGCCAGCTCACGGATACAGGGGGCGAATTCACCCCTCCACTTT. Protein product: CASSRIQGANSPLHF.

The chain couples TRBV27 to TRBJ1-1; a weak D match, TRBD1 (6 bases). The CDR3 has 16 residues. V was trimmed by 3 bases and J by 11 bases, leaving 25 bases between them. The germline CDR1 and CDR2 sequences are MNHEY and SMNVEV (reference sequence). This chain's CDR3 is CASSFLPGQRLSSAFF. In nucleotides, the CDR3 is TGTGCCAGCAGTTTCCTCCCTGGACAGCGTCTGTCATCGGCTTTCTTT.

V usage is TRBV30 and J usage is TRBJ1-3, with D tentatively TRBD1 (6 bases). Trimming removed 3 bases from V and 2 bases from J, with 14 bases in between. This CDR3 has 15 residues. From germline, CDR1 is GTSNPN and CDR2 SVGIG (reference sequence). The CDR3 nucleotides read TGTGCCTGGAGCCCCAGGGGCTTTCCTGGAAACACCATATATTTT. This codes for CAWSPRGFPGNTIYF.

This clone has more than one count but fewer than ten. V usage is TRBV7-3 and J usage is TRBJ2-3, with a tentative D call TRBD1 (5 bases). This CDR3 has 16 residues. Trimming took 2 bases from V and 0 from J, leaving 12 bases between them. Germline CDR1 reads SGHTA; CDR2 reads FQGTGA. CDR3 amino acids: CASSLFNWGSTDTQYF. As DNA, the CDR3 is TGTGCCAGCAGCTTATTCAATTGGGGCAGCACAGATACGCAGTATTTT.

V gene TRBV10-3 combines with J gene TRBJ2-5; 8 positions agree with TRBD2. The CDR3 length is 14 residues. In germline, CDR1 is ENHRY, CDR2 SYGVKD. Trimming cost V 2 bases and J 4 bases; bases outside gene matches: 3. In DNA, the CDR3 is TGTGCCATCAGTGAGACGGGAGGGGTAGAGACCCAGTACTTC. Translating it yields CAISETGGVETQYF.

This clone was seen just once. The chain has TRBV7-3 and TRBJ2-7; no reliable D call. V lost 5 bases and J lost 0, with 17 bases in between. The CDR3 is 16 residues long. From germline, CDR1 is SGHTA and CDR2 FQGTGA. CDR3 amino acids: CASSPSAAESSYEQYF. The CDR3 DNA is TGTGCCAGCAGCCCCTCGGCGGCGGAGAGCTCCTACGAGCAGTACTTC.

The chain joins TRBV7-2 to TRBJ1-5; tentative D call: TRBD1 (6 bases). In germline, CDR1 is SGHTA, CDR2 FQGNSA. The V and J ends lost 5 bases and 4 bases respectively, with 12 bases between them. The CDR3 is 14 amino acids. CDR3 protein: CASSLQGGNQPQHF. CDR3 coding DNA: TGTGCCAGCAGCCTACAGGGAGGGAATCAGCCCCAGCATTTT.

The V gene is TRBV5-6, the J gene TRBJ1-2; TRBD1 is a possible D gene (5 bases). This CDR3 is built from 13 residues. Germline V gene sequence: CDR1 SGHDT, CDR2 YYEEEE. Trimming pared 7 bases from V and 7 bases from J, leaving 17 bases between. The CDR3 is CASGPDGGSGYTF. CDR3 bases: TGTGCCAGCGGACCCGATGGGGGATCTGGCTACACCTTC.

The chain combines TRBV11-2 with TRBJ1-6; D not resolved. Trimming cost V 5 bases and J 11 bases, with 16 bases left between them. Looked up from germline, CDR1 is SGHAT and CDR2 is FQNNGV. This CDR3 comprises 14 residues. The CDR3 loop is CASSASDGMTPLHF. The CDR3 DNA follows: TGTGCCAGCAGCGCCTCCGACGGTATGACACCCCTCCACTTT.

In DNA, the CDR3 is TGTGCCAGCAGCAAAGCGGAAGGCCTCATCGGCTACAATGAGCAGTTCTTC. Encoded protein: CASSKAEGLIGYNEQFF. The V and J genes are TRBV21-1 and TRBJ2-1. TRBV21-1 is noted as a pseudogene. The CDR3 sequence is 17 residues long.

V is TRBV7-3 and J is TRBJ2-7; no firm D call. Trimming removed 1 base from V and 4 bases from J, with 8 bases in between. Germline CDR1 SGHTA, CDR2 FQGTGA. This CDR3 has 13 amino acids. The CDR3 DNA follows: TGTGCCAGCAGCTTAAGCCCGGATTACGAGCAGTACTTC. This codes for CASSLSPDYEQYF.

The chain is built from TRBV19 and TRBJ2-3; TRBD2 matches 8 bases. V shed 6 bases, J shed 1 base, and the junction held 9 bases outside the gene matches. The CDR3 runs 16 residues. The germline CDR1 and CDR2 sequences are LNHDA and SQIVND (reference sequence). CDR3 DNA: TGTGCCAGTAGCCTATCGGCCGGGGGGGGCACAGATACGCAGTATTTT. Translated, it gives CASSLSAGGGTDTQYF.

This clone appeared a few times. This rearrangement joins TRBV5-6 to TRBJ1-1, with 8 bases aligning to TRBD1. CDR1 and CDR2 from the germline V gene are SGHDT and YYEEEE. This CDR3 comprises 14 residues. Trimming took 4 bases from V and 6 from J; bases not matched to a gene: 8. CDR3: CASSEDDRGPEAFF. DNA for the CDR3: TGTGCCAGCAGCGAAGATGACAGGGGCCCTGAAGCTTTCTTT.

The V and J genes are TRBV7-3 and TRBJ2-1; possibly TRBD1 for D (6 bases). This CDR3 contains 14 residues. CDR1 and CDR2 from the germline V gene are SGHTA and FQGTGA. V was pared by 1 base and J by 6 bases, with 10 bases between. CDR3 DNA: TGTGCCAGCAGCTTAAATTCACAGGGCAATGAGCAGTTCTTC. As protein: CASSLNSQGNEQFF.

The CDR3 loop is CASSRERGHLMNTEAFF. The CDR3 coding sequence is TGCGCCAGCAGCCGGGAGAGGGGGCATTTAATGAACACTGAAGCTTTCTTT. V and J are TRBV4-1 and TRBJ1-1, with 7 bases fitting TRBD1. Germline CDR1 reads MGHRA; CDR2 reads YSYEKL. V lost 4 bases and J lost 0; bases outside the gene matches: 11. CDR3 length: 17 amino acids.

The CDR3: CASSQGERGGRETQYF. CDR3 nucleotides: TGCGCCAGCAGCCAAGGGGAGCGGGGGGGCCGAGAGACCCAGTACTTC. This chain joins TRBV4-1 and TRBJ2-5; 10 bases are shared with TRBD2. Losses at the gene ends were 1 base for V and 4 bases for J; bases not matched to a gene: 6. Germline values: CDR1 MGHRA, CDR2 YSYEKL. The CDR3 totals 16 residues.

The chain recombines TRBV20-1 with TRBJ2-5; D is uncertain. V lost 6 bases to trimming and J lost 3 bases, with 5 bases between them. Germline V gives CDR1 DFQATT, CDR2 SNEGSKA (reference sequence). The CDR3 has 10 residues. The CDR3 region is CSAAKETQYF. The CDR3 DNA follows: TGCAGTGCCGCCAAAGAGACCCAGTACTTC.

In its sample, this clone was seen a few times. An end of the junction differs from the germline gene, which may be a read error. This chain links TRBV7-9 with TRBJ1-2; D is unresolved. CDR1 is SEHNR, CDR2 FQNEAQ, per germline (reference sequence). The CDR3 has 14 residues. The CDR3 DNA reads TGTGCCAGCACCTTAACCCCATCTAACTATGGCTACACCTTC. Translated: CASTLTPSNYGYTF.

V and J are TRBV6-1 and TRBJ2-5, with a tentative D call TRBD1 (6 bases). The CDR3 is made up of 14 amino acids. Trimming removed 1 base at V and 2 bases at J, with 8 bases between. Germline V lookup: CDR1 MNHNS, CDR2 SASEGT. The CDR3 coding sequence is TGTGCCAGCAGTGAAGGGACAGCACAAGAGACCCAGTACTTC. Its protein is CASSEGTAQETQYF.

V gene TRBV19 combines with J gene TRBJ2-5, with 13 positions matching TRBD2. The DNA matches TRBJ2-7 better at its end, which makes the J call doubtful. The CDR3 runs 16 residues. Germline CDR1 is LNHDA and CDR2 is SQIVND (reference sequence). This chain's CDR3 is CASSPRTSGRTYEQYF. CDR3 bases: TGTGCCAGTAGTCCTCGGACTAGCGGGAGAACCTACGAGCAGTACTTC.

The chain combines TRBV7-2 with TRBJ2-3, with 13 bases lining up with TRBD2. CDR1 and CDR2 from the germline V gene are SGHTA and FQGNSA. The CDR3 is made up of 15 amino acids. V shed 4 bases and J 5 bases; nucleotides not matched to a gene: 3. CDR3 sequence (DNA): TGTGCCAGCAGCTCCACTAGCGGGAGGGAAGATACGCAGTATTTT. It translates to CASSSTSGREDTQYF.

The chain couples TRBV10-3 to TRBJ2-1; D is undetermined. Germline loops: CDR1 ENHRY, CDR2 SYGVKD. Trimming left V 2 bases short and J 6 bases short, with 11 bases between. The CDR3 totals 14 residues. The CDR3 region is CAISEPSSSNEQFF. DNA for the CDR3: TGTGCCATCAGTGAGCCCAGTTCTAGCAATGAGCAGTTCTTC.

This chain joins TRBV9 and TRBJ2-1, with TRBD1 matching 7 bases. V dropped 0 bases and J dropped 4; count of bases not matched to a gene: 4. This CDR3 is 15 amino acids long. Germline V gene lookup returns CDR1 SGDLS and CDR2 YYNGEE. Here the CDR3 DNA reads TGTGCCAGCAGCGTAGACGGGACAGCGTACAATGAGCAGTTCTTC. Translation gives CASSVDGTAYNEQFF.

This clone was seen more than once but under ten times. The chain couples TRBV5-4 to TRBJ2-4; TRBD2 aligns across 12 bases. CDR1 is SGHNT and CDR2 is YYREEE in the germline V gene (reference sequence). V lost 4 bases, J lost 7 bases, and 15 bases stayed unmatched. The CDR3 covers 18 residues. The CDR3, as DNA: TGTGCCAGCAGCGAACCGGGACTAGCGGGCCCTAGCAAGAACATTCAGTACTTC. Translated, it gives CASSEPGLAGPSKNIQYF.

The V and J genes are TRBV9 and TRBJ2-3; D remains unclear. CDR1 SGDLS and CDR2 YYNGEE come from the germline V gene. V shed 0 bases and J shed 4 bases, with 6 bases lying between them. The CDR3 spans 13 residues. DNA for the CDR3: TGTGCCAGCAGCGTAGATCCCGCAGATACGCAGTATTTT. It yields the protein CASSVDPADTQYF.

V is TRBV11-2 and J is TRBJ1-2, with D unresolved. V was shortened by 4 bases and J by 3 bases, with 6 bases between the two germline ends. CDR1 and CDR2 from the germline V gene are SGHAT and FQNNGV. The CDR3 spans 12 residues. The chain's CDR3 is CASSSTHYGYTF. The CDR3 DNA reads TGTGCCAGCAGCTCCACCCACTATGGCTACACCTTC. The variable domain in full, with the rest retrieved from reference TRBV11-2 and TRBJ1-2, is EAGVAQSPRYKIIEKRQSVAFWCNPISGHATLYWYQQILGQGPKLLIQFQNNGVVDDSQLPKDRFSAERLKGVDSTLKIQPAKLEDSAVYLCASSSTHYGYTFGSGTRLTVV.

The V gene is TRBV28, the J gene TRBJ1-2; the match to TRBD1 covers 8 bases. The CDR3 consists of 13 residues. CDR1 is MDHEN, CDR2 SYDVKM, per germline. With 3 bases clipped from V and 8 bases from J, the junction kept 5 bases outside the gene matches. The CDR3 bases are TGTGCCAGCAGTTTGCAGGGGGCGGGCGGCTACACCTTC. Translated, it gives CASSLQGAGGYTF.

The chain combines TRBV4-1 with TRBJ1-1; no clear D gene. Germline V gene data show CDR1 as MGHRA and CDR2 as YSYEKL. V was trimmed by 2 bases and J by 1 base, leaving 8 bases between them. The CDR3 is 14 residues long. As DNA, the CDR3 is TGCGCCAGCAGCCAACCCCTCGGGAACACTGAAGCTTTCTTT. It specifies CASSQPLGNTEAFF.